Described below is a single T cell receptor beta chain sequence and its context. No antigen is known for it. The record originates from a study of cytomegalovirus exposure and HLA in healthy donors. Regarding the study as a whole: Upon later analysis, HLA-associated TCR beta chains proved more clonally expanded than other, equally common chains. What was likely a sequencing artifact was a cluster of highly shared sequence variants.

13 Jbeta primers and 60 Vbeta primers were used for the PCR. Produced via immunoSEQ multiplex PCR; TCRdb's table is partial and in-frame only. Altogether about 60,000 clones are present, over 75% being singletons, with the ten largest covering less than 1.5%. Germline assignment: CDR1 SGHRS and CDR2 YFSETQ. The CDR3 has 14 residues. V gave up 0 bases and J gave up 5 bases, with 11 bases separating them. The source is a man between 18 and 29 years old in good health and CMV-seronegative. The chain uses TRBV5-1 and TRBJ2-5; tentatively, D is TRBD1 (6 bases). Input material: PBMCs. The CDR3 protein is CASSLEQGGETQYF. CDR3 bases: TGCGCCAGCAGCTTGGAACAGGGTGGGGAGACCCAGTACTTC.